The next 14 T cell receptor beta chains were all read from a single sample in a study of blood T cell repertoires in COVID-19. Generated by immunoSEQ multiplex PCR, the TCRdb table keeps only in-frame clones and is missing some. The data hold about 250,000 clones, with approximately 86% observed a single time. The sample comprised peripheral blood. Receptors were obtained from a man older than 75 with acute or convalescent COVID-19.

The chain carries TRBV7-7 and TRBJ2-1, with 8 positions matching TRBD1. CDR3 length equals 17 residues. Per the germline V gene, CDR1 is SSHAT and CDR2 is FNYEAQ (reference sequence). V was clipped by 3 bases and J by 1 base; unmatched bases: 8. The CDR3 is CASSLGRGRRSYNEQFF. The CDR3 nucleotides are TGTGCCAGCAGCTTGGGCAGGGGGCGACGATCCTACAATGAGCAGTTCTTC.

This chain links TRBV5-1 with TRBJ2-5; D gene uncertain. V was pared by 0 bases and J by 5 bases, with 8 bases between. The CDR3 has 13 amino acids. Germline assignment: CDR1 SGHRS and CDR2 YFSETQ. CDR3 DNA: TGCGCCAGCAGCTTGGCCTTATCTGAGACCCAGTACTTC. This encodes CASSLALSETQYF.

This clone was seen only a few times. This sequence joins TRBV19 and TRBJ1-2, with D possibly being TRBD1 (6 bases). Germline V lookup: CDR1 LNHDA, CDR2 SQIVND (reference sequence). V gave up 1 base and J gave up 0 bases, with 9 bases separating them. CDR3 length equals 15 residues. CDR3 region: CASSIGQVANYGYTF. CDR3 bases: TGTGCCAGTAGTATAGGACAGGTAGCTAACTATGGCTACACCTTC.

This chain joins TRBV13 and TRBJ1-2; 8 nucleotides match TRBD1. The CDR3 totals 16 residues. The germline gives CDR1 PRHDT, CDR2 FYEKMQ (reference sequence). With 1 base clipped from V and 4 bases from J, the junction kept 8 bases outside the gene matches. The DNA for the CDR3 is TGTGCCAGCAGCTTAGAAGAGACAGGGGTCTTCTATGGCTACACCTTC. Translating it yields CASSLEETGVFYGYTF.

The chain is built from TRBV3-1 (or the pseudogene TRBV3-2) and TRBJ2-7; a weak D match, TRBD1 (6 bases). This CDR3 has 14 amino acids. Germline values: CDR1 LGHDT, CDR2 YNNKEL (reference sequence). The V gene lost 2 bases and the J gene lost 2 bases, with 10 bases spanning the gap. The CDR3 is CASSQLGQPYEQYF. The CDR3 DNA sequence: TGTGCCAGCAGCCAACTAGGACAGCCCTACGAGCAGTACTTC.

This clone has only a few counts. V usage is TRBV7-9 and J usage is TRBJ1-2; 8 bases are shared with TRBD1. Germline V gene data show CDR1 as SEHNR and CDR2 as FQNEAQ (reference sequence). Trimming cost V 5 bases and J 7 bases; bases outside gene matches: 12. The CDR3 is 15 residues long. CDR3 protein: CASSTRVDRAFGYTF. The CDR3 DNA reads TGTGCCAGCAGCACCAGGGTGGACAGGGCTTTTGGCTACACCTTC. Full variable domain (missing parts from reference TRBV7-9 and TRBJ1-2): DTGVSQNPRHKITKRGQNVTFRCDPISEHNRLYWYRQTLGQGPEFLTYFQNEAQLEKSRLLSDRFSAERPKGSFSTLEIQRTEQGDSAMYLCASSTRVDRAFGYTFGSGTRLTVV.

V usage is TRBV7-2 and J usage is TRBJ1-1; the D gene is possibly TRBD1 (6 bases). This CDR3 is built from 15 residues. Germline V lookup: CDR1 SGHTA, CDR2 FQGNSA. V was pared by 4 bases and J by 1 base, with 13 bases between. The CDR3 bases are TGTGCCAGCAGCTATACCGGGACAAGGAACACTGAAGCTTTCTTT. Translation: CASSYTGTRNTEAFF.

This chain connects TRBV27 to TRBJ1-6; TRBD1 might be the D (6 bases). Germline assignment: CDR1 MNHEY and CDR2 SMNVEV (reference sequence). V shed 3 bases and J shed 9 bases, with 15 bases lying between them. The CDR3 covers 15 residues. CDR3 nucleotides: TGTGCCAGCAGTTTGAGGGCAGGGGAAGGTTCACCCCTCCACTTT. Translation gives CASSLRAGEGSPLHF.

This clone was detected once. The V and J genes are TRBV19 and TRBJ1-4; 10 nucleotides agree with TRBD1. CDR3 length: 14 amino acids. Germline V gene data show CDR1 as LNHDA and CDR2 as SQIVND (reference sequence). V trimming: 3 bases; J trimming: 10 bases; junction bases outside the gene matches: 5. Written as DNA, the CDR3 is TGTGCCAGTAGTATTGGGGGACAGGGGAGAAAACTGTTTTTT. It translates to CASSIGGQGRKLFF.

The rearrangement joins TRBV7-9 to TRBJ2-6, with TRBD1 matching 7 bases. The CDR3 is made up of 15 amino acids. J gave up 6 bases and V 5 bases, and 7 bases lay outside the gene matches. CDR1 is SEHNR and CDR2 is FQNEAQ in the germline V gene (reference sequence). Here the CDR3 DNA reads TGTGCCAGCAGCCCGACAGGGCAGGTGGCCAACGTCCTGACTTTC. Residues: CASSPTGQVANVLTF. Full variable domain (remainder filled in from reference TRBV7-9 and TRBJ2-6): DTGVSQNPRHKITKRGQNVTFRCDPISEHNRLYWYRQTLGQGPEFLTYFQNEAQLEKSRLLSDRFSAERPKGSFSTLEIQRTEQGDSAMYLCASSPTGQVANVLTFGAGSRLTVL.

This sequence joins TRBV4-3 and TRBJ1-1; D is possibly TRBD1 (6 bases). V lost 4 bases to trimming and J lost 2 bases, with 11 bases between them. There are 14 residues in the CDR3. CDR1 LGHNA and CDR2 YSLEER come from the germline V gene. The CDR3 sequence: CASSLGQSNTEAFF. The DNA for the CDR3 is TGCGCCAGCAGCCTCGGACAGAGTAACACTGAAGCTTTCTTT.

The chain couples TRBV7-2 to TRBJ1-4, with 11 positions matching TRBD1. The V segment lost 6 bases and the J segment 2 bases; nucleotides outside the gene matches: 2. The CDR3 extends over 15 amino acids. Per the germline V gene, CDR1 is SGHTA and CDR2 is FQGNSA. For the CDR3, the DNA is TGTGCCAGCAGAAGGGACAGGGGGACTAATGAAAAACTGTTTTTT. Amino acids: CASRRDRGTNEKLFF.

The gene calls are TRBV15 and TRBJ1-1; no definite D call. CDR3 length: 15 residues. Trimming took 2 bases from V and 5 from J, leaving 15 bases between them. The germline CDR1 and CDR2 sequences are LNHNV and YYDKDF (reference sequence). CDR3 protein: CATSRPSRGRTEAFF. In DNA form, the CDR3 reads TGTGCCACCAGCAGACCCAGTAGAGGGCGGACTGAAGCTTTCTTT.

This clone has only a few counts. V gene TRBV7-9 combines with J gene TRBJ2-2, with 8 positions matching TRBD2. This CDR3 is 15 amino acids long. Germline CDR1 and CDR2: SEHNR and FQNEAQ (reference sequence). J lost 3 bases, V lost 5 bases, and 5 bases had no gene match. CDR3 sequence: CASSTGLGDTGELFF. The DNA of the CDR3 is TGTGCCAGCAGCACGGGACTAGGGGACACCGGGGAGCTGTTTTTT.